Shown below are 30 T cell receptor beta chains from a single sample sequenced in a study of T cell responses to AZD1222 COVID-19 vaccine. Using immunoSEQ multiplex PCR, the repertoire was profiled, and TCRdb retains in-frame clones only, with some absent. The sample records 100,000 to 150,000 clones, roughly 90% being singletons. The sequencing here drew on peripheral blood, taken on day 0 of AZD1222 vaccination. The receptors stem from an adult in good health.

The chain recombines TRBV2 with TRBJ1-5; D uncertain. The germline V gene encodes CDR1 SNHLY and CDR2 FYNNEI. The CDR3 sequence is 12 residues long. V lost 7 bases, J lost 3 bases, and 7 bases lay in between. CDR3 sequence reads: CASTADNQPQHF. CDR3 coding DNA: TGTGCCAGCACTGCGGACAATCAGCCCCAGCATTTT. Together with reference TRBV2 and TRBJ1-5, the CDR3 gives the full variable domain: EPEVTQTPSHQVTQMGQEVILRCVPISNHLYFYWYRQILGQKVEFLVSFYNNEISEKSEIFDDQFSVERPDGSNFTLKIRSTKLEDSAMYFCASTADNQPQHFGDGTRLSIL.

This clone occurred once. This chain joins TRBV19 and TRBJ2-7; 8 nucleotides match TRBD1. This CDR3 spans 13 amino acids. Germline assignment: CDR1 LNHDA and CDR2 SQIVND (reference sequence). The ends lost 10 bases at V and 1 base at J; junction bases unmatched: 6. Here the CDR3 reads CATQTGGSYEQYF. In nucleotides, the CDR3 is TGTGCCACTCAAACAGGGGGGTCCTACGAGCAGTACTTC.

This chain joins TRBV12-2 and TRBJ2-1. TRBV12-2 is given as a pseudogene. CDR3 size: 16 residues. The CDR3 loop reads CASRLAGGPPANEQFF. The CDR3 region has the DNA TGTGCAAGTCGCTTAGCGGGGGGCCCGCCTGCCAATGAGCAGTTCTTC.

The chain links TRBV30 to TRBJ1-1, with D unresolved. Germline loops: CDR1 GTSNPN, CDR2 SVGIG (reference sequence). This CDR3 region has 13 residues. V lost 1 base and J 0 bases, leaving 6 bases between the germline ends. The CDR3 loop reads CAWSGVVNTEAFF. The CDR3 DNA is TGTGCCTGGAGTGGGGTGGTGAACACTGAAGCTTTCTTT.

The chain is built from TRBV7-3 and TRBJ2-2; D is ambiguous. The ends were cut back, 2 bases at V and 6 bases at J, with 10 bases in the middle. This CDR3 is 14 amino acids long. CDR1 is SGHTA, CDR2 FQGTGA, per germline. CDR3 bases: TGTGCCAGCAGCTTACGTGGGTCCCCCGGGGAGCTGTTTTTT. It codes for CASSLRGSPGELFF.

A single count supports this clone. The rearrangement links TRBV7-3 to TRBJ1-1; no clear D. V was shortened by 2 bases and J by 1 base, with 5 bases between the two germline ends. The germline V gene has CDR1 SGHTA and CDR2 FQGTGA. This CDR3 region has 13 residues. The CDR3 DNA reads TGTGCCAGCAGCTTACTTAGGAACACTGAAGCTTTCTTT. It encodes CASSLLRNTEAFF.

The chain recombines TRBV3-1 (or the pseudogene TRBV3-2) with TRBJ2-7, with D unclear. Trimming shortened V by 0 bases and J by 2 bases, and 5 bases separated the two germline ends. This CDR3 region has 13 residues. Germline V CDR1 and CDR2: LGHDT, YNNKEL (reference sequence). CDR3 nucleotide sequence: TGTGCCAGCAGCCAAGATAACGCCTACGAGCAGTACTTC. Translated: CASSQDNAYEQYF.

This clone was seen only a few times. At one boundary the junction diverges from the germline segment, which might be a read error. The rearrangement uses TRBV11-2 and TRBJ2-7; 8 positions agree with TRBD2. The CDR3 is made up of 14 amino acids. Germline assignment: CDR1 SGHAT and CDR2 FQNNGV. CDR3 nucleotides: TGTGCCAGCAGCGTAGAGCGGGGGACCTACGAGCAGTACTTC. Its protein product is CASSVERGTYEQYF.

The CDR3 sequence: CASSMRTGVVDTEAFF. The CDR3 DNA follows: TGTGCCAGCAGCATGAGGACAGGGGTAGTAGACACTGAAGCTTTCTTT. This chain joins TRBV9 and TRBJ1-1; TRBD1 aligns across 9 bases. This CDR3 has 16 residues. Germline V gives CDR1 SGDLS, CDR2 YYNGEE. Trimming took 4 bases from V and 3 from J; bases not matched to a gene: 10.

The V gene is TRBV28, the J gene TRBJ2-7; 8 bases fit TRBD2. This CDR3 region has 16 residues. The germline V gene has CDR1 MDHEN and CDR2 SYDVKM. V lost 1 base and J lost 0; bases outside the gene matches: 5. The CDR3 sequence: CASSLFSGANSYEQYF. DNA for the CDR3: TGTGCCAGCAGTTTATTTAGCGGGGCAAACTCCTACGAGCAGTACTTC. The complete variable domain, with remaining parts taken from reference TRBV28 and TRBJ2-7, reads DVKVTQSSRYLVKRTGEKVFLECVQDMDHENMFWYRQDPGLGLRLIYFSYDVKMKEKGDIPEGYSVSREKKERFSLILESASTNQTSMYLCASSLFSGANSYEQYFGPGTRLTVT.

This chain connects TRBV19 to TRBJ1-1; D perhaps matches TRBD1 (5 bases). The CDR3 loop spans 16 amino acids. V gave up 4 bases and J gave up 0 bases, with 15 bases separating them. Germline V gene sequence: CDR1 LNHDA, CDR2 SQIVND (reference sequence). CDR3 sequence (DNA): TGTGCCAGTAGTACCACATCAGGGTCCCTGAACACTGAAGCTTTCTTT. Translated: CASSTTSGSLNTEAFF.

V gene TRBV3-1 (or the pseudogene TRBV3-2) combines with J gene TRBJ2-3; perhaps TRBD2 as D (6 bases). Germline V gene lookup returns CDR1 LGHDT and CDR2 YNNKEL (reference sequence). The length of the CDR3 is 14 residues. V was shortened by 4 bases and J by 5 bases, with 13 bases between the two germline ends. The CDR3 DNA is TGTGCCAGCAGCCTACGCGGGACTCTAGATACGCAGTATTTT. As protein: CASSLRGTLDTQYF.

This rearrangement joins TRBV5-1 to TRBJ2-7; 14 bases are a match to TRBD2. The CDR3 length is 15 residues. CDR1 is SGHRS and CDR2 is YFSETQ in the germline V gene. V was clipped by 0 bases and J by 7 bases; unmatched bases: 3. CDR3 nucleotide sequence: TGCGCCAGCAGCTTGGCAGGGACTAGCGGGAGTGAGCAGTACTTC. Translating it yields CASSLAGTSGSEQYF.

Written as DNA, the CDR3 is TGTGCCAGCTCACCAGCTTCTCTAGCGGGGGGCACAGATACGCAGTATTTT. It is translated as CASSPASLAGGTDTQYF. The chain recombines TRBV18 with TRBJ2-3; 10 nucleotides agree with TRBD2. The CDR3 is 17 residues long. The ends lost 2 bases at V and 1 base at J; junction bases unmatched: 6. From germline, CDR1 is KGHSH and CDR2 LQKENI.

V is TRBV5-1 and J is TRBJ2-1; 12 bases fit TRBD2. Germline CDR1 reads SGHRS; CDR2 reads YFSETQ. The V gene end was trimmed by 3 bases and the J gene end by 1 base; junction bases not matched to a gene: 5. This CDR3 is built from 17 residues. In DNA, the CDR3 is TGCGCCAGCAGCTCGACTAGCGGGAGTTCTTCCTACAATGAGCAGTTCTTC. Translated, it gives CASSSTSGSSSYNEQFF. Variable domain in full (rest from reference TRBV5-1 and TRBJ2-1): KAGVTQTPRYLIKTRGQQVTLSCSPISGHRSVSWYQQTPGQGLQFLFEYFSETQRNKGNFPGRFSGRQFSNSRSEMNVSTLELGDSALYLCASSSTSGSSSYNEQFFGPGTRLTVL.

In DNA, the CDR3 is TGTGCCTGGAGTGAGGGGTATAGCAATCAGCCCCAGCATTTT. It yields the protein CAWSEGYSNQPQHF. The chain carries TRBV30 and TRBJ1-5, with D possibly TRBD1 on 5 matching bases. Per germline, CDR1 GTSNPN and CDR2 SVGIG (reference sequence). CDR3 length: 14 amino acids. V dropped 1 base and J dropped 0 bases, with 7 bases sitting between them.

This clone was recorded only once. This rearrangement joins TRBV3-1 (or the pseudogene TRBV3-2) to TRBJ2-7, with a tentative D call TRBD2 (6 bases). This CDR3 comprises 17 residues. Trimming took off 0 bases at V and 3 bases at J, with 18 bases between the two ends. From germline, CDR1 is LGHDT and CDR2 YNNKEL (reference sequence). The CDR3 reads CASSQDAGPGPYYEQYF. The CDR3 coding sequence is TGTGCCAGCAGCCAAGATGCGGGGCCGGGGCCCTACTACGAGCAGTACTTC.

CDR3 in amino acids: CASSLEILLTGGEDEQFF. Written as DNA, the CDR3 is TGCGCCAGCAGCTTAGAAATCCTGTTGACAGGGGGGGAGGATGAGCAGTTCTTC. The chain employs TRBV5-1 and TRBJ2-1, with 9 bases aligning to TRBD1. V was pared by 2 bases and J by 8 bases, with 17 bases of the junction left unmatched. The CDR3 runs to 18 residues. Per germline, CDR1 SGHRS and CDR2 YFSETQ.

The CDR3 bases are TGTGCCAGCAGCTCTCAGGGAAGGCGACTCGGGGAGCTGTTTTTT. Protein sequence: CASSSQGRRLGELFF. The chain employs TRBV5-6 and TRBJ2-2; TRBD1 is a possible D gene (5 bases). There are 15 residues in the CDR3. Germline-derived CDR1 and CDR2 are SGHDT and YYEEEE. The V gene lost 3 bases and the J gene lost 7 bases, with 16 bases spanning the gap.

The chain recombines TRBV30 with TRBJ1-4, with D possibly matching TRBD1 (6 bases). The CDR3 contains 11 residues. Germline assignment: CDR1 GTSNPN and CDR2 SVGIG (reference sequence). V was pared by 0 bases and J by 10 bases, with 6 bases between. CDR3 amino acids: CAWSVQGKLFF. The CDR3 region has the DNA TGTGCCTGGAGTGTACAGGGAAAACTGTTTTTT.

The chain uses TRBV13 and TRBJ2-3, with 7 bases identical to TRBD1. The germline CDR1 and CDR2 sequences are PRHDT and FYEKMQ (reference sequence). Trimming cost V 5 bases and J 0 bases; bases outside gene matches: 5. The CDR3 sequence is 15 residues long. The CDR3 DNA is TGTGCCAGCAGCCCGGGACAGTCGAGCACAGATACGCAGTATTTT. Translated: CASSPGQSSTDTQYF.

The V and J genes are TRBV7-2 and TRBJ2-7; 9 nucleotides agree with TRBD1. The CDR3 totals 14 residues. V gave up 0 bases and J gave up 12 bases; unmatched junction bases: 9. CDR1 and CDR2 from the germline V gene are SGHTA and FQGNSA. CDR3 amino acids: CASSLAAAGTGMYF. The CDR3 region has the DNA TGTGCCAGCAGCTTAGCGGCAGCCGGGACAGGGATGTACTTC.

The chain has TRBV5-1 and TRBJ2-2; either TRBD1 or TRBD2 may supply D (5 bases each). Trimming left V 5 bases short and J 1 base short, with 12 bases between. In germline, CDR1 is SGHRS, CDR2 YFSETQ. The CDR3 is made up of 15 amino acids. This CDR3 reads CASRARDGNTGELFF. CDR3 in DNA: TGCGCCAGCAGGGCCCGGGACGGGAACACCGGGGAGCTGTTTTTT. The full variable domain, rest sourced from reference TRBV5-1 and TRBJ2-2, is KAGVTQTPRYLIKTRGQQVTLSCSPISGHRSVSWYQQTPGQGLQFLFEYFSETQRNKGNFPGRFSGRQFSNSRSEMNVSTLELGDSALYLCASRARDGNTGELFFGEGSRLTVL.

The V and J genes are TRBV15 and TRBJ1-2; D uncertain. The V end lost 0 bases, the J end lost 8 bases, and 16 bases lay between the germline ends. CDR1 LNHNV and CDR2 YYDKDF come from the germline V gene (reference sequence). The CDR3 is made up of 15 amino acids. The CDR3 reads CATSRDFGELSGYTF. In DNA form, the CDR3 reads TGTGCCACCAGCAGAGATTTCGGGGAGCTGAGCGGCTACACCTTC.

This chain joins TRBV7-3 and TRBJ2-1; 7 bases match TRBD1. Germline CDR1 reads SGHTA; CDR2 reads FQGTGA. CDR3 length: 15 amino acids. After removal of 4 bases from V and 9 bases from J, the junction contained 12 bases not matched to a gene. The CDR3 coding sequence is TGTGCCAGCAGCTCCATCGTGACAGGGCCTAGTGAGCAGTTCTTC. It specifies CASSSIVTGPSEQFF. The entire variable domain, with the rest obtained from reference TRBV7-3 and TRBJ2-1, is as follows: GAGVSQTPSNKVTEKGKYVELRCDPISGHTALYWYRQSLGQGPEFLIYFQGTGAADDSGLPNDRFFAVRPEGSVSTLKIQRTERGDSAVYLCASSSIVTGPSEQFFGPGTRLTVL.

As concerns this clone: Its ends do not fully match the called genes, so a read error is possible. The chain links TRBV15 to TRBJ1-4; 7 bases map to TRBD1. The CDR3 loop spans 16 amino acids. The germline CDR1 and CDR2 sequences are LNHNV and YYDKDF (reference sequence). The CDR3 bases are TGTGCCACCAGCCGAAGTCCAGACAGGGCTAAAGAAAAACTGTTTTTT. Translation: CATSRSPDRAKEKLFF.

The chain has TRBV19 and TRBJ2-3; 8 nucleotides align to TRBD2. This CDR3 has 16 amino acids. Germline lookup yields CDR1 LNHDA and CDR2 SQIVND (reference sequence). V lost 8 bases and J lost 6; bases outside the gene matches: 16. For the CDR3, the DNA is TGTGCCAGTGAACCACCGCCCGGGGGGGCCGGGGATACGCAGTATTTT. It specifies CASEPPPGGAGDTQYF.

The chain carries TRBV6-2 or TRBV6-3 and TRBJ2-2, with D possibly TRBD1 on 5 matching bases. Germline CDR1 reads MNHEY; CDR2 reads SVGEGT. The CDR3 has 15 amino acids. V was cut by 4 bases and J by 3 bases, with 12 bases left in between. In DNA, the CDR3 is TGTGCCAGCAGTTTGTTCAGGGCGGACACCGGGGAGCTGTTTTTT. Residues: CASSLFRADTGELFF.

The chain carries TRBV7-9 and TRBJ1-4, with 8 bases aligning to TRBD1. The germline gives CDR1 SEHNR, CDR2 FQNEAQ (reference sequence). V shed 5 bases, J shed 8 bases, and the junction held 7 bases outside the gene matches. The CDR3 is made up of 14 amino acids. The CDR3 DNA sequence: TGTGCCAGCAGCCAATGGGGACAGGTCGAAAAACTGTTTTTT. Protein product: CASSQWGQVEKLFF.

This chain joins TRBV7-2 and TRBJ2-3; no definite D call. The CDR3 runs 16 residues. The V end lost 5 bases, the J end lost 1 base, and 16 bases lay between the germline ends. Germline V gene lookup returns CDR1 SGHTA and CDR2 FQGNSA. Here the CDR3 reads CASSPMVGTGTDTQYF. The CDR3 nucleotides are TGTGCCAGCAGCCCTATGGTGGGCACAGGCACAGATACGCAGTATTTT. Drawing the rest from reference TRBV7-2 and TRBJ2-3, the complete variable domain is GAGVSQSPSNKVTEKGKDVELRCDPISGHTALYWYRQSLGQGLEFLIYFQGNSAPDKSGLPSDRFSAERTGGSVSTLTIQRTQQEDSAVYLCASSPMVGTGTDTQYFGPGTRLTVL.